Following are 10 T cell receptor beta chains from one sample sequenced in a study of blood T cell repertoires in COVID-19 (dated by TCRdb to the early 2020s). The protocol used for the library was the immunoSEQ multiplex PCR assay. TCRdb's version of the immuneACCESS table is confined to in-frame rearrangements and falls short of the full clone set. An unresolved V gene accounts for under half of the shortfall where checked; the remainder is of unknown origin. For this sample there are about 120,000 clones; 85% appear just once. The top ten hold around 13% of the sample. Specimen: peripheral blood. Receptors were obtained from a human donor in a cohort sampled during active COVID-19.

This sequence joins TRBV7-2 and TRBJ1-4, with a possible D match to TRBD1 (5 bases). CDR1 and CDR2 (germline): SGHTA, FQGNSA. CDR3 length equals 14 residues. The V and J ends lost 3 bases and 5 bases respectively, with 10 bases between them. Here the CDR3 reads CASSFQGSNEKLFF. The CDR3 nucleotides read TGTGCCAGCAGCTTTCAGGGAAGCAATGAAAAACTGTTTTTT.

The V and J genes are TRBV5-5 and TRBJ2-7; 11 bases line up with TRBD1. The CDR3 is made up of 16 amino acids. Trimming took 3 bases from V and 3 from J; bases not matched to a gene: 8. The V gene's germline CDR1 is SGHKS and CDR2 YYEKEE (reference sequence). The DNA of the CDR3 is TGTGCCAGCAGCTGGGGCCACGGGACAGGGGGCTACGAGCAGTACTTC. Its protein is CASSWGHGTGGYEQYF.

This clone was seen a single time. The chain is built from TRBV29-1 and TRBJ1-1, with D tentatively TRBD1 (5 bases). The germline CDR1 and CDR2 sequences are SQVTM and ANQGSEA. Deletions cut 3 bases from V and 6 bases from J, with 17 bases between. This CDR3 has 14 residues. CDR3: CSVDSYGREAEAFF. Here the CDR3 DNA reads TGCAGCGTTGATTCGTATGGCAGGGAGGCTGAAGCTTTCTTT.

The rearrangement uses TRBV19 and TRBJ1-5; no reliable D call. The CDR3 loop spans 14 amino acids. Trimming took off 4 bases at V and 0 bases at J, with 7 bases between the two ends. Germline CDR1 and CDR2: LNHDA and SQIVND (reference sequence). The CDR3 coding sequence is TGTGCCAGTAGTAGCCAGATTAGCAATCAGCCCCAGCATTTT. It codes for CASSSQISNQPQHF.

CDR3 DNA: TGTGCCAGTAGTAAACTAGCGGGGGGCTTCAGCTCCTACAATGAGCAGTTCTTC. It is translated as CASSKLAGGFSSYNEQFF. The chain combines TRBV19 with TRBJ2-1; TRBD2 matches at 12 bases. The length of the CDR3 is 18 residues. V lost 4 bases, J lost 0 bases, and 7 bases stayed unmatched. Germline V gives CDR1 LNHDA, CDR2 SQIVND (reference sequence).

This clone came up once. A junction boundary mismatches the germline segment, possibly from a read error. This chain connects TRBV5-1 to TRBJ2-2; TRBD2 matches 8 bases. CDR1 is SGHRS and CDR2 is YFSETQ in the germline V gene. The CDR3 contains 15 residues. The CDR3 bases are TGCGCCAGCAGTTTGGCAGCGGGGGTAGACGGGGAGCTGTTTTTT. This sequence encodes CASSLAAGVDGELFF.

CDR3 amino acids: CASSLASGKYNEQFF. DNA for the CDR3: TGTGCCAGCAGCTTGGCTAGCGGGAAGTACAATGAGCAGTTCTTC. This chain joins TRBV5-4 and TRBJ2-1, with 9 bases fitting TRBD2. CDR3 length: 15 amino acids. Trimming at V came to 0 bases and at J to 4 bases, leaving 2 bases not matched to a gene. Per the germline V gene, CDR1 is SGHNT and CDR2 is YYREEE (reference sequence). Looking up the rest from reference TRBV5-4 and TRBJ2-1 gives the full variable domain: ETGVTQSPTHLIKTRGQQVTLRCSSQSGHNTVSWYQQALGQGPQFIFQYYREEENGRGNFPPRFSGLQFPNYSSELNVNALELDDSALYLCASSLASGKYNEQFFGPGTRLTVL.

The rearrangement links TRBV6-5 to TRBJ1-5, with D possibly matching TRBD1 (6 bases). CDR1 and CDR2 from the germline V gene are MNHEY and SVGAGI. Deletions cut 4 bases from V and 5 bases from J, with 15 bases between. The CDR3 is 15 amino acids. The CDR3 reads CASSSLGQWDQPQHF. In DNA, the CDR3 is TGTGCCAGCAGTTCCCTTGGACAGTGGGATCAGCCCCAGCATTTT.

The chain has TRBV6-6 and TRBJ1-1, with D uncertain. Germline V gene lookup returns CDR1 MNHNY and CDR2 SVGAGI (reference sequence). The CDR3 totals 14 residues. V was shortened by 0 bases and J by 2 bases, with 7 bases between the two germline ends. The DNA for the CDR3 is TGTGCCAGCAGTTACTCGCACACCAACACTGAAGCTTTCTTT. This codes for CASSYSHTNTEAFF.

The chain combines TRBV5-5 with TRBJ2-7; no reliable D call. With 0 bases removed from V and 3 bases from J, the gap between germline ends came to 7 bases. This CDR3 has 13 residues. Germline loops: CDR1 SGHKS, CDR2 YYEKEE (reference sequence). DNA for the CDR3: TGTGCCAGCAGCTTGGCCCACATCTACGAGCAGTACTTC. It yields the protein CASSLAHIYEQYF.